This T cell receptor beta chain was identified in a study of T cells in Graves' hyperthyroidism and ophthalmopathy. Regarding the study as a whole: From stable hyperthyroidism, ophthalmopathy was separated by a 13 V-J model. Clonotypes that were expanded in thyroid above 0.001 mostly appeared in blood too.

Comments on this clonotype: Its antigen is still unknown. Lacking the conserved final phenylalanine or tryptophan, this CDR3 likely reflects a read error.

Clinical Activity Scores of at least 3, NOSPECS grades of at least 4 and durations under 3 months characterized ophthalmopathy patients. The CDR3 is 13 residues long. V was clipped by 1 base and J by 2 bases, with 5 bases between them. Germline V gene lookup returns CDR1 SGHVS and CDR2 FQNEAQ. RNA transcripts provided the source from which TCR beta CDR3 regions were amplified. RT-PCR in the first round (using the HTBI primer set) targeted the TCR CDR3. TCRdb passed the multiplex PCR reads through MiXCR, listing each CDR3 protein once. The sample has 530,000 or so distinct CDR3 sequences; under 20% are singletons.

Sequenced sample: blood. The rearrangement joins TRBV7-8 to TRBJ1-1; unclear D gene. The clonotype originates from a woman aged 18-29 years with Graves' ophthalmopathy. CDR3 protein: CASSLESNTEAFL. The CDR3 DNA sequence: TGTGCCAGCAGCTTAGAGAGTAACACTGAAGCTTTCTTG.